Included here is one T cell receptor (beta chain) sequence, with context. The target antigen is unknown. This sample is drawn from a study of long-term antiretroviral therapy in people with HIV. In the study overall: Some samples came about a decade before the 2015 immediate-ART recommendation, and these were the earliest. Study results and caveats: HIV repertoires had narrower CDR3 length ranges than controls.

V lost 2 bases, J lost 5 bases, and 12 bases lay in between. Germline V gives CDR1 MNHEY, CDR2 SVGAGI. The CDR3 loop spans 14 amino acids. At survey level, the immunoSEQ assay was run in its v3.0 version. Sequencing used immunoSEQ multiplex PCR; TCRdb keeps in-frame clones, though not all of them. This table holds some 45,000 clones, around 86% found once. The chain links TRBV6-5 to TRBJ1-1, with D unresolved. The receptor was derived from a woman aged 45-60 years with HIV. Sample: unsorted PBMCs, taken 0.1 years before starting antiretroviral therapy. CDR3 amino acids: CASSYEDGGTEAFF. Here the CDR3 DNA reads TGTGCCAGCAGTTACGAGGACGGCGGTACTGAAGCTTTCTTT.